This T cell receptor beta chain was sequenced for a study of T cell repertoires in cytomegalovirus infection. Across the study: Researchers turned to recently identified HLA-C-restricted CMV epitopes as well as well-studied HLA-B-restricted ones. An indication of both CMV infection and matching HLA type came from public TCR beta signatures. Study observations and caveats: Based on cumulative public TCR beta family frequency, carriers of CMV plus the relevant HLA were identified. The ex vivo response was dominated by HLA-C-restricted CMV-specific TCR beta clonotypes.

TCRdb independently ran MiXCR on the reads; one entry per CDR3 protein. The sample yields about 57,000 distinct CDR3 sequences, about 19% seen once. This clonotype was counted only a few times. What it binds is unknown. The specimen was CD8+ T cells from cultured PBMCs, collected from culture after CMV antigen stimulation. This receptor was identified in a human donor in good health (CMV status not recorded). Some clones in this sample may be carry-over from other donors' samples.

The CDR3 DNA is TGTGCCAGCAGTGAATACAAGAGGGGGCCCCAGCATTTT. This gives the protein CASSEYKRGPQHF. The chain has TRBV6-1 and TRBJ1-5, with D tentatively TRBD1 (5 bases). CDR3 length equals 13 residues. V gave up 2 bases and J gave up 9 bases, with 11 bases separating them. The germline gives CDR1 MNHNS, CDR2 SASEGT.